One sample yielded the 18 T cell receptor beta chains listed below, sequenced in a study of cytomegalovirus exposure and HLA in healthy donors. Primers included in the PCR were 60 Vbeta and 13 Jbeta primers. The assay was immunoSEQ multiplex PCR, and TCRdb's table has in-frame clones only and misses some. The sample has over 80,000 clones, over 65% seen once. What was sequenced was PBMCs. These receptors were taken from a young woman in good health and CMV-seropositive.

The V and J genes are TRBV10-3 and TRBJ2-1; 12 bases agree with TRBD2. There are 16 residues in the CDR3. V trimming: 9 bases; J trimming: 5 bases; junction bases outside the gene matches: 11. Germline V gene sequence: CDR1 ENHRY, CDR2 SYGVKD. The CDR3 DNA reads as TGTGCCATAGCCCCGGGACTAGCGGGTAATAACAATGAGCAGTTCTTC. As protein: CAIAPGLAGNNNEQFF.

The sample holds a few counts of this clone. This chain's CDR3 is CASRSGGAYTEAFF. CDR3 nucleotide sequence: TGTGCCAGCAGGTCAGGGGGTGCCTACACTGAAGCTTTCTTT. The chain joins TRBV6-6 to TRBJ1-1, with TRBD1 identical over 7 bases. The germline CDR1 and CDR2 sequences are MNHNY and SVGAGI (reference sequence). CDR3 length: 14 residues. Trimming at V came to 6 bases and at J to 3 bases, leaving 7 bases not matched to a gene.

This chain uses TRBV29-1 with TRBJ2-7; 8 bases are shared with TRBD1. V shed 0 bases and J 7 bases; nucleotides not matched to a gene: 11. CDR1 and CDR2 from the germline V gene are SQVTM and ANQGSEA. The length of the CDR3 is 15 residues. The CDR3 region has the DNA TGCAGCGTTGAAGAGACGAGGACAGGGACATGGGAGCAGTACTTC. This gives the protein CSVEETRTGTWEQYF.

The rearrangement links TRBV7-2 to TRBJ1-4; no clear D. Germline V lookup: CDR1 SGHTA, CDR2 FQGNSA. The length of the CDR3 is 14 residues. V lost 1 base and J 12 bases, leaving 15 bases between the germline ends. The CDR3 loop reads CASSLGFAATELFF. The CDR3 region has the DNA TGTGCCAGCAGCTTAGGTTTTGCGGCCACGGAACTGTTTTTT.

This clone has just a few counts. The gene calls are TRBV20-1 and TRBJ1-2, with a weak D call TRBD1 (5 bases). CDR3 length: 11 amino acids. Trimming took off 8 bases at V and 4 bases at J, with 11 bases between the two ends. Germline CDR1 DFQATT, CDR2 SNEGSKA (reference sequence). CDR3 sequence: CSTKTVYGYTF. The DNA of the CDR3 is TGCAGTACCAAGACAGTCTATGGCTACACCTTC.

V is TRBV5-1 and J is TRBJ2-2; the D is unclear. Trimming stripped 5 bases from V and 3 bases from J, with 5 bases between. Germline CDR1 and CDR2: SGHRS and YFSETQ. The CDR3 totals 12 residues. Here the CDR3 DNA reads TGCGCCAGCAGTCGAGACACCGGGGAGCTGTTTTTT. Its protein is CASSRDTGELFF.

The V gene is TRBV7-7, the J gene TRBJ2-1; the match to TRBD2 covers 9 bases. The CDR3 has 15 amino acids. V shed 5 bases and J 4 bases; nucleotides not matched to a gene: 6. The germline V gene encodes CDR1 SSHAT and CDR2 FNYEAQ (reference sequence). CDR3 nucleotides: TGTGCCAGCAGCCTCCTAGCGGGACGGTACAATGAGCAGTTCTTC. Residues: CASSLLAGRYNEQFF.

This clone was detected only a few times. The CDR3 DNA is TGTGCCAGCAGTTTACAGGCGGGAGATGGGATCTACGAGCAGTACTTC. Translating it yields CASSLQAGDGIYEQYF. The chain employs TRBV28 and TRBJ2-7, with 7 bases fitting TRBD2. Germline V CDR1 and CDR2: MDHEN, SYDVKM. The CDR3 has 16 residues. With V trimmed by 2 bases and J by 3 bases, 10 bases remained unmatched.

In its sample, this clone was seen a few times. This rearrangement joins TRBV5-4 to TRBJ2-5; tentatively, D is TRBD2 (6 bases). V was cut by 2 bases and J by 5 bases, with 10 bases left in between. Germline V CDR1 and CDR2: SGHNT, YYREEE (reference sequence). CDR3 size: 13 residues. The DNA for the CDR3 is TGTGCCAGCAGCTTAAGGGAGGCCGAGACCCAGTACTTC. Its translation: CASSLREAETQYF.

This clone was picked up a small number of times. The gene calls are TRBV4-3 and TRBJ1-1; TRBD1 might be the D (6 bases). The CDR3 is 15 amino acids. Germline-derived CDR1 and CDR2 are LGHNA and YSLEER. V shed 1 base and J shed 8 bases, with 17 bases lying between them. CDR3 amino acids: CASSQVTGQWVEAFF. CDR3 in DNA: TGCGCCAGCAGCCAAGTCACAGGGCAGTGGGTAGAAGCTTTCTTT.

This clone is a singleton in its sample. The CDR3 sequence: CATSATGMDTEAFF. CDR3 DNA: TGTGCCACCAGCGCGACAGGGATGGACACTGAAGCTTTCTTT. The chain links TRBV15 to TRBJ1-1; the match to TRBD1 covers 7 bases. V shed 5 bases, J shed 3 bases, and the junction held 6 bases outside the gene matches. The CDR3 has 14 amino acids. Germline V lookup: CDR1 LNHNV, CDR2 YYDKDF (reference sequence).

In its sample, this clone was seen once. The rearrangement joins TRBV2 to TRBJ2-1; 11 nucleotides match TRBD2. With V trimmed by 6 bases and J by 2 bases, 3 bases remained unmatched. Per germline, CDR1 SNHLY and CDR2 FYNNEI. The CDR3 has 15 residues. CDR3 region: CASRVLAGAYNEQFF. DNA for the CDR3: TGTGCCAGCAGAGTACTAGCGGGGGCCTACAATGAGCAGTTCTTC. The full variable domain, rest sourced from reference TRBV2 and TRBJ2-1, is EPEVTQTPSHQVTQMGQEVILRCVPISNHLYFYWYRQILGQKVEFLVSFYNNEISEKSEIFDDQFSVERPDGSNFTLKIRSTKLEDSAMYFCASRVLAGAYNEQFFGPGTRLTVL.

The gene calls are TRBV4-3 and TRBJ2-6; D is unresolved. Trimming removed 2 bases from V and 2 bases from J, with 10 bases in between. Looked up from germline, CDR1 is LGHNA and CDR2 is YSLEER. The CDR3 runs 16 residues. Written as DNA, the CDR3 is TGCGCCAGCAGCCAATCCGGCGGAGCTGGGGCCAACGTCCTGACTTTC. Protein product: CASSQSGGAGANVLTF.

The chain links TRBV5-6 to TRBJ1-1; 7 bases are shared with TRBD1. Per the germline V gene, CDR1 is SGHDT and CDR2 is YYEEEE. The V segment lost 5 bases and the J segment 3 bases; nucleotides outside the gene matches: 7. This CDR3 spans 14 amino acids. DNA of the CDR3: TGTGCCAGCAGGTCACAGGGGCTGGACACTGAAGCTTTCTTT. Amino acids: CASRSQGLDTEAFF.

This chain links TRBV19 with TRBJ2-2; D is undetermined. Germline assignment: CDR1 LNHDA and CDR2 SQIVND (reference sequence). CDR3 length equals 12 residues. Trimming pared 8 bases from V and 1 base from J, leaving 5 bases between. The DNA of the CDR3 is TGTGCCAGTGCGGTGAACACCGGGGAGCTGTTTTTT. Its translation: CASAVNTGELFF.

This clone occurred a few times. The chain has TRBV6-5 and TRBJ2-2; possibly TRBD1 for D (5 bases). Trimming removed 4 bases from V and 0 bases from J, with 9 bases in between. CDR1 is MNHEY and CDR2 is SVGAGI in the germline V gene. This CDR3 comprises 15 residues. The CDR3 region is CASSWMGPNTGELFF. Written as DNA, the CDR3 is TGTGCCAGCAGTTGGATGGGGCCGAACACCGGGGAGCTGTTTTTT.

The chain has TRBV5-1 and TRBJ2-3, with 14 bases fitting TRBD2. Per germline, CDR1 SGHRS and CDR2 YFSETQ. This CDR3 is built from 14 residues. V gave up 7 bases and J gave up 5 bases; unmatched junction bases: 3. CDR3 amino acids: CASAGLAGEDTQYF. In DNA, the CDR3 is TGCGCCAGCGCGGGACTAGCGGGAGAAGATACGCAGTATTTT.

CDR3 sequence: CASTPQEAGFRDTQYF. CDR3 DNA sequence: TGTGCCAGCACCCCCCAGGAAGCGGGGTTCAGAGATACGCAGTATTTT. This chain uses TRBV28 with TRBJ2-3; TRBD2 matches 7 bases. J was trimmed by 5 bases and V by 7 bases; bases with no gene match: 15. This CDR3 has 16 amino acids. CDR1 and CDR2 from the germline V gene are MDHEN and SYDVKM.